Each of the 19 T cell receptor beta chains below was sequenced from the same sample in a study of Graves' ophthalmopathy and Graves' hyperthyroidism. The study amplified TCR beta CDR3 regions using RNA transcripts. HTBI primers served in a first-round RT-PCR, which a second-round multiplex PCR followed. TCRdb itself ran the multiplex PCR reads through MiXCR, one entry per CDR3 protein. The table shows about 740,000 distinct CDR3 sequences, with 35% to 50% occurring only once. The sample comprised peripheral blood. The origin of the receptors is an adult man with Graves' ophthalmopathy.

Only a few counts were recorded for this clonotype. This chain uses TRBV6-6 with TRBJ1-2, with TRBD1 matching over 8 bases. Germline V lookup: CDR1 MNHNY, CDR2 SVGAGI (reference sequence). CDR3 length: 15 residues. J was trimmed by 3 bases and V by 2 bases; bases with no gene match: 5. CDR3 nucleotide sequence: TGTGCCAGCAGTTACCTCAGGGGGCGCGACTATGGCTACACCTTC. This encodes CASSYLRGRDYGYTF.

In its sample, this clonotype was seen many times. The chain combines TRBV2 with TRBJ2-7, with D tentatively TRBD2 (5 bases). This CDR3 comprises 13 residues. The germline V gene encodes CDR1 SNHLY and CDR2 FYNNEI. V was cut by 5 bases and J by 3 bases, with 11 bases left in between. The CDR3 sequence: CASSHGVRYEQYF. The CDR3 coding sequence is TGTGCCAGCAGTCACGGGGTCCGCTACGAGCAGTACTTC.

This clonotype was recorded only once. The chain combines TRBV10-2 with TRBJ2-5; 12 nucleotides match TRBD1. Near its end, the DNA agrees better with TRBJ2-1, so the J call may be wrong. The CDR3 has 16 residues. Germline lookup yields CDR1 WSHSY and CDR2 SAAADI. This chain's CDR3 is CASSVWGQGARNEQFF. Written as DNA, the CDR3 is TGCGCCAGCAGTGTATGGGGACAGGGGGCAAGGAATGAGCAGTTCTTC.

The chain carries TRBV7-9 and TRBJ2-2; 9 bases align to TRBD1. The CDR3 spans 16 residues. J gave up 3 bases and V 4 bases, and 6 bases lay outside the gene matches. Germline CDR1 is SEHNR and CDR2 is FQNEAQ (reference sequence). DNA of the CDR3: TGTGCCAGCAGCTCAACAGGGGGCTGGGACACCGGGGAGCTGTTTTTT. Translated, it gives CASSSTGGWDTGELFF.

The chain joins TRBV29-1 to TRBJ1-1, with a tentative D call TRBD1 (5 bases). This CDR3 spans 12 amino acids. V lost 4 bases and J 5 bases, leaving 11 bases between the germline ends. Germline V gene data show CDR1 as SQVTM and CDR2 as ANQGSEA. CDR3 region: CSVGSGGTEAFF. CDR3 bases: TGCAGCGTTGGGTCGGGGGGGACTGAAGCTTTCTTT.

The chain has TRBV12-3 or TRBV12-4 and TRBJ1-2; D unresolved. The CDR3 runs to 15 residues. The ends were cut back, 5 bases at V and 8 bases at J, with 21 bases in the middle. CDR3 in amino acids: CASSPLTETREGYTF. The DNA for the CDR3 is TGTGCCAGCAGTCCACTAACCGAAACGAGGGAAGGCTACACCTTC.

This clonotype came up once. The gene calls are TRBV6-2 or TRBV6-3 and TRBJ2-7; D perhaps matches TRBD1 (6 bases). Germline V lookup: CDR1 MNHEY, CDR2 SVGEGT. The CDR3 has 13 residues. V was cut by 8 bases and J by 2 bases, with 13 bases left in between. The CDR3 sequence: CASSRTDTYEQYF. The CDR3 DNA reads as TGTGCCAGCTCACGGACAGACACCTACGAGCAGTACTTC.

As to this clonotype: This may be a read error: a much more frequent sequence differs by one nucleotide. This chain connects TRBV7-3 to TRBJ1-2, with D uncertain. The CDR3 has 14 amino acids. CDR1 SGHTA and CDR2 FQGTGA come from the germline V gene. The CDR3 DNA reads TGTGCCAACAGCTTAACGAAGGAAAGGTCTGGCTACACCTTC. Encoded protein: CANSLTKERSGYTF.

In this sample, this clonotype turned up a few times. The chain carries TRBV7-2 and TRBJ2-7, with D possibly being TRBD2 (7 bases). Germline V gene data show CDR1 as SGHTA and CDR2 as FQGNSA. Between the trimmed V and J ends, which lost 3 bases and 0 bases, there was a span of 15 bases. CDR3 size: 16 residues. The CDR3 DNA follows: TGTGCCAGCAGCTTGGGGGGGGACATGAGCTCCTACGAGCAGTACTTC. It yields the protein CASSLGGDMSSYEQYF. The full variable domain, with the rest looked up from reference TRBV7-2 and TRBJ2-7, is GAGVSQSPSNKVTEKGKDVELRCDPISGHTALYWYRQSLGQGLEFLIYFQGNSAPDKSGLPSDRFSAERTGGSVSTLTIQRTQQEDSAVYLCASSLGGDMSSYEQYFGPGTRLTVT.

This clonotype was detected many times. The V and J genes are TRBV29-1 and TRBJ1-1, with unresolved D. In germline, CDR1 is SQVTM, CDR2 ANQGSEA. The CDR3 totals 12 residues. V shed 0 bases and J shed 9 bases, with 11 bases lying between them. CDR3 loop: CSVEDEQIKAFF. CDR3 in DNA: TGCAGCGTTGAAGATGAACAGATTAAAGCTTTCTTT.

This rearrangement joins TRBV24-1 to TRBJ2-7, with TRBD1 matching over 10 bases. From germline, CDR1 is KGHDR and CDR2 SFDVKD. V gave up 4 bases and J gave up 6 bases; unmatched junction bases: 8. This CDR3 region has 15 residues. Here the CDR3 DNA reads TGTGCCACCAGTGACCCCGGGACAGGGGCGGGCGAGCAGTACTTC. This translates into CATSDPGTGAGEQYF.

This chain joins TRBV7-3 and TRBJ2-7; TRBD2 might be the D (7 bases). Germline V CDR1 and CDR2: SGHTA, FQGTGA. Trimming removed 2 bases at V and 2 bases at J, with 13 bases between. CDR3 size: 15 residues. CDR3: CASSLAGGRPYEQYF. As DNA, the CDR3 is TGTGCCAGCAGCTTAGCCGGGGGGCGCCCCTACGAGCAGTACTTC.

There are many counts of this clonotype. V is TRBV10-1 and J is TRBJ1-6; perhaps TRBD1 as D (6 bases). This CDR3 is 17 amino acids long. Germline V gene sequence: CDR1 WNHNN, CDR2 SYGVQD (reference sequence). V was clipped by 7 bases and J by 7 bases, with 23 bases between them. The CDR3, as DNA: TGCGCCAGCATGTCAGGGGTCACGCGGTTTCAGAATTCACCCCTCCACTTT. This encodes CASMSGVTRFQNSPLHF.

Remarks on this clonotype: This may stem from a read error, because a much larger clone lies one nucleotide away. The chain joins TRBV13 to TRBJ2-7; 8 bases line up with TRBD1. The CDR3 consists of 12 residues. Germline assignment: CDR1 PRHDT and CDR2 FYEKMQ (reference sequence). CDR3 in amino acids: CAGSTTGGEQYF. CDR3 bases: TGTGCCGGCAGCACCACAGGGGGTGAGCAGTACTTC.

This clonotype has at least ten counts. This chain joins TRBV2 and TRBJ1-5; D possibly corresponds to TRBD1 (6 bases). In germline, CDR1 is SNHLY, CDR2 FYNNEI. Trimming left V 7 bases short and J 7 bases short, with 17 bases between. The CDR3 is made up of 14 amino acids. The CDR3 is CASMTGTGAQPQHF. Here the CDR3 DNA reads TGTGCCAGCATGACGGGGACGGGGGCCCAGCCCCAGCATTTT.

Notes on this clonotype: One end of the junction is discordant with germline, which a read error may explain. The CDR3 DNA sequence: TGTGCCAGCAGTTACTCGACCGAGGGGAATCAGCTCCAGCATTTT. Translation gives CASSYSTEGNQLQHF. The chain links TRBV6-2 or TRBV6-3 to TRBJ1-5, with D maybe TRBD1 (5 bases). CDR1 is MNHEY and CDR2 is SVGEGT in the germline V gene. This CDR3 has 15 residues.

This clonotype was found many times. The rearrangement uses TRBV25-1 and TRBJ1-1; D remains ambiguous. The germline CDR1 and CDR2 sequences are MGHDK and SYGVNS. This CDR3 has 18 amino acids. The germline V and J ends were trimmed by 1 base and 6 bases, with 24 bases remaining between them. In DNA, the CDR3 is TGTGCCAGCAGTGAATCAAGTATCCGGTACCGGGAAGATGCTGAAGCTTTCTTT. Translated: CASSESSIRYREDAEAFF.

This clonotype was counted a few times. One end of the junction is discordant with germline, which a read error may explain. The rearrangement links TRBV7-9 to TRBJ1-4; 7 nucleotides line up with TRBD1. The CDR3 sequence is 18 residues long. Germline CDR1 reads SEHNR; CDR2 reads FQNEAQ (reference sequence). CDR3 amino acids: CASSQPTGAGATNEKLFF. Written as DNA, the CDR3 is TGCGCCAGCAGCCAACCTACAGGGGCAGGAGCAACTAATGAAAAACTGTTTTTT.

This clonotype appeared many times. This chain uses TRBV7-2 with TRBJ1-6; D is undetermined. The CDR3 contains 16 residues. Between the trimmed V and J ends, which lost 3 bases and 3 bases, there was a span of 12 bases. CDR1 and CDR2 (germline): SGHTA, FQGNSA. CDR3 in DNA: TGTGCCAGCAGCTTGCTAGGACCGAGCTATAATTCACCCCTCCACTTT. This sequence encodes CASSLLGPSYNSPLHF.